This T cell receptor (beta chain) was obtained from a study of metastatic and nonmetastatic thyroid tumors. Across the study: Repertoire comparison spanned blood and tumor or nodule tissue of malignant and benign thyroid patients.

Original analysis: Using the CDR3 differences seen across clinicopathological groups, the authors built a distant-metastasis classifier for papillary thyroid cancer, which was meant to discriminate distant-metastatic patients. TCRdb reprocessed the PCR reads using MiXCR. In this record, the V and J calls reflect TCRdb's handling and not the investigators' own analysis. The data show 50,000 to 70,000 clones, more than 3.5% seen once. Each patient went into thyroid surgery without having received any treatment. This clone was recorded many times. Trimming shortened V by 4 bases and J by 1 base, and 6 bases separated the two germline ends. CDR1 and CDR2 (germline): SGHDT, YYEEEE. The CDR3 covers 13 residues.

V and J are TRBV5-6 and TRBJ1-3, with D unclear. This TCR was recovered from a female donor with papillary thyroid cancer or a benign thyroid nodule (not recorded which). Some clones in this sample may be carry-over from other donors' samples. Sample: blood. CDR3 in amino acids: CASSPGSGNTIYF. Written as DNA, the CDR3 is TGTGCCAGCAGCCCAGGTTCTGGAAACACCATATATTTT.